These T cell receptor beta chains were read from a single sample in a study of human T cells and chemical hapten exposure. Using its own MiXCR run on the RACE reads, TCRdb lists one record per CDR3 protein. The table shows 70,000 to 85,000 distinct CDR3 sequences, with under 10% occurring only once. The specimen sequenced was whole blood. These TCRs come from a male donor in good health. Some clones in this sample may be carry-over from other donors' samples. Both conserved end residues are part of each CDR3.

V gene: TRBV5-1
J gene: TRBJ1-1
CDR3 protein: CASSSDRVPFF

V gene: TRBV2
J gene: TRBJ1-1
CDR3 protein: CASRGRGGDTEAFF

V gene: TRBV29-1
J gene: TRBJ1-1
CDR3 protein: CSVEAGFSGTEAFF

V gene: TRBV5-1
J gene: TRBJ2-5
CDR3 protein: CASSPATQGTQETQYF

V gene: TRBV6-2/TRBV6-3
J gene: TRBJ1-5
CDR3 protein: CASSYGWAQHF

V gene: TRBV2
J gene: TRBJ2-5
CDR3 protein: CASSEREMETQYF

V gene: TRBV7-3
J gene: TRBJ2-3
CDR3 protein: CASSFRASGGMKDTQYF

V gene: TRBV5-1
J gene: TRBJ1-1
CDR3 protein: CASSFPGNTEAFF

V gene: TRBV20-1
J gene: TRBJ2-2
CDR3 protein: CSATGGVGTGELFF

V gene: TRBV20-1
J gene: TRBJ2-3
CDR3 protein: CSARAGDGTDTQYF

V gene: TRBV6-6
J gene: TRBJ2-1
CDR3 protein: CASSYVREEQFF

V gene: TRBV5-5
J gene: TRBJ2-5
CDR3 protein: CASSPGQGAYKETQYF

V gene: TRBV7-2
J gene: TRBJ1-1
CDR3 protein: CASSRDTLNTEAFF

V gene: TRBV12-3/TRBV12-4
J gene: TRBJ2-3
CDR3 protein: CASGTLLRADTQYF

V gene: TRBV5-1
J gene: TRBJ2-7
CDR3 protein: CASSPFRLTGGDEQYF

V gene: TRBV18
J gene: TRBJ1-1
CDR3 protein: CASSPNAGGNTEAFF

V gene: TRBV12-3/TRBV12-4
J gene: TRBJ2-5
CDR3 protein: CASSRDEWSRETQYF

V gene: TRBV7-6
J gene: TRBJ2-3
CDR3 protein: CASSFKIAAEAASTDTQYF

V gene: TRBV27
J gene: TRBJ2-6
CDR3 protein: CASSPRVDRASGANVLTF

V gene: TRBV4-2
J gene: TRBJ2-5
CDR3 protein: CASSHDSGEVVDQYF

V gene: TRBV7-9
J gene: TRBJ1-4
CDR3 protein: CASSPGDRGQEKLFF

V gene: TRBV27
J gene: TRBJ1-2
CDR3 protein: CASSSGANYGYTF

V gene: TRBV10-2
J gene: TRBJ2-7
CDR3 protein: CASSESRAEQYF

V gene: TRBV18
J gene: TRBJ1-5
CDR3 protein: CASSPHRDRVNQPQHF

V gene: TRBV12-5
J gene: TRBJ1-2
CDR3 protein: CASGLQGSYTF

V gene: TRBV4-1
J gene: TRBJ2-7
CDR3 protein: CASSQGTSGTYEQYF

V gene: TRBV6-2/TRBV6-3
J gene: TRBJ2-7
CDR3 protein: CASSSAGTALYEQYF

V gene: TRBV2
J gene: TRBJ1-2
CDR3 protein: CASSEGVSYGYTF

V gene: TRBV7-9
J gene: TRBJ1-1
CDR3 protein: CASSLDYSHTEAFF

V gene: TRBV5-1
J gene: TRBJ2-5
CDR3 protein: CASSLYSGGIYETQYF

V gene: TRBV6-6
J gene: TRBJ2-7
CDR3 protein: CASSYSTTYEQYF

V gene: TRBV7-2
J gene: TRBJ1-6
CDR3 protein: CASSPGRDRDNSPLHF

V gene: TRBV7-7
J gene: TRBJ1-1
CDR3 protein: CASSPQGLHTEAFF

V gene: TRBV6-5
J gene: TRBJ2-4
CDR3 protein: CASSYSGAKNIQYF

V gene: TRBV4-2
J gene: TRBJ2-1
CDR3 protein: CASSHPPRGLLAGGSNNEQFF

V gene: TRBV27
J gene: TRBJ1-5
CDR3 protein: CASSRDINQPQHF

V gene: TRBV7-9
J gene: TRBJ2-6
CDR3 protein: CASSSPTDPSGANVLTF

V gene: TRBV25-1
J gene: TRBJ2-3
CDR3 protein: CASSEYGSEGPDTQYF

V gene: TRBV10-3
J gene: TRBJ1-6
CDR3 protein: CAIRGGESYNSPLHF

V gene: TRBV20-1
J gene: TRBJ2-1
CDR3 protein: CSASPSYNEQFF

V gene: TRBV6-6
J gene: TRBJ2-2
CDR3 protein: CASSYPSGGPNTGELFF

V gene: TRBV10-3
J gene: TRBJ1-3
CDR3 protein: CASTPGQGTISGNTIYF

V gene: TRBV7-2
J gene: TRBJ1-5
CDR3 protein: CASSLVVSGTGQPQHF

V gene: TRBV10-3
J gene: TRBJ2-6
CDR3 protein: CAISTGLDSGANVLTF

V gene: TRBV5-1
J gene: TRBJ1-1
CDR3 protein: CASSLGTGGPNTEAFF

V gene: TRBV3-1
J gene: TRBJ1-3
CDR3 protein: CASSQERNTIYF

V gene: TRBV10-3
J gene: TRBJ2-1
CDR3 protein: CAISESSYNEQFF

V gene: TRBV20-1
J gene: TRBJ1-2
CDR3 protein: CSARDIGTTEYYGYTF

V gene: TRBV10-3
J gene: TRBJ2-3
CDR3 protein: CAALAGGGATDTQYF

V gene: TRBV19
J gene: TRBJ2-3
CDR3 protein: CASRQTSGSHDTQYF

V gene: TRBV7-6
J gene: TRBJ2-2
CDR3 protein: CASSLTSGGPPGELFF

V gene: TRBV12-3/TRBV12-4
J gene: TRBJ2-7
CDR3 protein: CASSPKGQGGYEQYF

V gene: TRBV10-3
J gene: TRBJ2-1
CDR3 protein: CAITEGGEGIYNEQFF

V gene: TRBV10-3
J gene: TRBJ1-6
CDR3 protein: CAITFDRVNSPLHF

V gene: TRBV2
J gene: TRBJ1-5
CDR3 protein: CASSGDKSYSNQPQHF

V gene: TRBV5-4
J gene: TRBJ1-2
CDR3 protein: CASSTFPQGTYGYTF

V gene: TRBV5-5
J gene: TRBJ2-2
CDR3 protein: CASSSDSTGELFF